This T cell receptor beta chain originates from a study of T cells in Graves' hyperthyroidism and ophthalmopathy. Study in general: Peripheral blood was obtained at initial diagnosis, preceding any treatment.

Around 9.8 ml fresh peripheral blood yielded the PBMCs. Germline lookup yields CDR1 MNHEY and CDR2 SVGEGT. The CDR3 runs 16 residues. After removal of 5 bases from V and 6 bases from J, the junction contained 12 bases not matched to a gene. Amplified TCR beta CDR3 regions came from RNA transcripts. First-round RT-PCR of the TCR CDR3 relied on the HTBI primer set. TCRdb used MiXCR to reprocess the multiplex PCR reads, holding one entry per CDR3 protein. Seen here are about 380,000 distinct CDR3 sequences, about a fifth observed once, and the top ten hold 40%. The specimen was blood. The J gene is TRBJ1-4, the V gene TRBV6-2 or TRBV6-3; 7 positions match TRBD1. This clonotype originated in a man aged 18 to 30 with Graves' ophthalmopathy. CDR3 sequence: CASSTQTGTRDEKLFF. The CDR3 DNA reads TGTGCCAGCAGTACACAGACAGGGACGAGGGATGAAAAACTGTTTTTT.